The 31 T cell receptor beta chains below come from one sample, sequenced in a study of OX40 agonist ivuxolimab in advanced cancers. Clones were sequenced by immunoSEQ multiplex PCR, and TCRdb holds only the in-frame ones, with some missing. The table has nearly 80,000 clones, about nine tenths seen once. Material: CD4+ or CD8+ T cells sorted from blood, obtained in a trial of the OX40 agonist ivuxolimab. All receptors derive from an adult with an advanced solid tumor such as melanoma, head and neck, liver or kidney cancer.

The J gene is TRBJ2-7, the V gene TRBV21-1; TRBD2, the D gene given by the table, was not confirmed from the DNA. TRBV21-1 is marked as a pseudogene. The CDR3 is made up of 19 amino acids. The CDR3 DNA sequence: TGTGCCAGCAGCAAATGGGGAACTAGCGGAAATTTAGTCCTCTACGAGCAGTACGTC. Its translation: CASSKWGTSGNLVLYEQYV.

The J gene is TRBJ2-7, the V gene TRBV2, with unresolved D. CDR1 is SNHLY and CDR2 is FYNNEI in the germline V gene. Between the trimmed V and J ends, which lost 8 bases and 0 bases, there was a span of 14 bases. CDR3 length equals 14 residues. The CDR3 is CASDGPRNSYEQYF. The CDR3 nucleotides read TGTGCCAGCGACGGACCAAGAAACTCCTACGAGCAGTACTTC.

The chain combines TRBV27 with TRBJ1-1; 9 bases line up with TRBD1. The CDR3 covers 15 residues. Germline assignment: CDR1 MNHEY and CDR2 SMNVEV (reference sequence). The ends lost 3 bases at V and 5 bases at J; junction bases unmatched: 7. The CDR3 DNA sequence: TGTGCCAGCAGTTTCTTCGGGACAGGGACAACTGAAGCTTTCTTT. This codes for CASSFFGTGTTEAFF.

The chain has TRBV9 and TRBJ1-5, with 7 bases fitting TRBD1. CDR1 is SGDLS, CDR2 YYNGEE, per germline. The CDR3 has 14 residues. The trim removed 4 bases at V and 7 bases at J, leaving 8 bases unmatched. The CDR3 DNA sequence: TGTGCCAGCAGCCTCACAGGGGAAAGGCAGCCCCAGCATTTT. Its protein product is CASSLTGERQPQHF.

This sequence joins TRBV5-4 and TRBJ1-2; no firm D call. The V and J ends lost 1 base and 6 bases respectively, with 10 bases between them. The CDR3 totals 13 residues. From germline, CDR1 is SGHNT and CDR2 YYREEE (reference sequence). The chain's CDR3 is CASSLSWGDGYTF. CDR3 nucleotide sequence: TGTGCCAGCAGCTTGTCCTGGGGAGATGGCTACACCTTC.

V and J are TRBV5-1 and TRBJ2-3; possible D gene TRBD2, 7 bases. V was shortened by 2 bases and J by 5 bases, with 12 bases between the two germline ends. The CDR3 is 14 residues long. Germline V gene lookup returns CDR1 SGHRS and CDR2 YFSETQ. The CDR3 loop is CASSFGGPGDTQYF. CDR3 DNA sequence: TGCGCCAGCAGCTTCGGGGGGCCGGGAGATACGCAGTATTTT.

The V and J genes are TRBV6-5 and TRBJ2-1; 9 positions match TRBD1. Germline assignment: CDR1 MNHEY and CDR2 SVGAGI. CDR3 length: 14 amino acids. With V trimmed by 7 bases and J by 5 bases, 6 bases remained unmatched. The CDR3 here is CASNPRQGDNEQFF. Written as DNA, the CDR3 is TGTGCCAGCAACCCCCGACAGGGGGACAATGAGCAGTTCTTC.

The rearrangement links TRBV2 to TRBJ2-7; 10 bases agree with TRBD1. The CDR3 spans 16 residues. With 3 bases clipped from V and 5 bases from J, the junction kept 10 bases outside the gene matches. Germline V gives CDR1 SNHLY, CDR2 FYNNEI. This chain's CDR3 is CASSELGQGLSDEQYF. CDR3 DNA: TGTGCCAGCAGTGAGTTGGGACAGGGGCTTTCCGACGAGCAGTACTTC.

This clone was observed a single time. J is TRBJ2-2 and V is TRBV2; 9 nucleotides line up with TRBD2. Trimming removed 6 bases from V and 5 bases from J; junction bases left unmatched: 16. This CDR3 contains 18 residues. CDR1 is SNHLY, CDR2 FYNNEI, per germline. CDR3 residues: CASRRSGGPLGNTGELFF. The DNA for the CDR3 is TGTGCCAGCAGGCGAAGCGGGGGGCCTCTCGGGAATACCGGGGAGCTGTTTTTT.

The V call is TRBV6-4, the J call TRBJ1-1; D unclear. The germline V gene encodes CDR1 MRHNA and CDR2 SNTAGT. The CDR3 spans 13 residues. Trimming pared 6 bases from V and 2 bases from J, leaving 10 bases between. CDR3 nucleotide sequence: TGTGCCAGCAGAGCGAATCTAAACACTGAAGCTTTCTTT. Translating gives CASRANLNTEAFF.

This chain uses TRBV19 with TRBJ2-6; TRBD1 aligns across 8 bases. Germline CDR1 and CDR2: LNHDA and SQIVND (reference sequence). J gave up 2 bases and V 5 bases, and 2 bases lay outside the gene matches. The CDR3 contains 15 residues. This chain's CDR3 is CASSGTGTGANVLTF. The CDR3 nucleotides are TGTGCCAGTAGTGGGACAGGAACTGGGGCCAACGTCCTGACTTTC.

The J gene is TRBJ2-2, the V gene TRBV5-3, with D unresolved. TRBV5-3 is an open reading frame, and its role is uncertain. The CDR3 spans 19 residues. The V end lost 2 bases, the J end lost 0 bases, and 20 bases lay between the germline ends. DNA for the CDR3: TGTGCCAGAAGCTTTCCCATTAAAGCCAGGAACGCGAACACCGGGGAGCTGTTTTTT. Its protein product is CARSFPIKARNANTGELFF.

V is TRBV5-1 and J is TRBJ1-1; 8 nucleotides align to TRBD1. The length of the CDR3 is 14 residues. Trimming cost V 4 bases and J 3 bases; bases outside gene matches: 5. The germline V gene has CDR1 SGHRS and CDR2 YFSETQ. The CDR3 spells CASSELRGHTEAFF. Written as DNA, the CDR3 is TGCGCCAGCAGCGAACTCAGGGGGCACACTGAAGCTTTCTTT.

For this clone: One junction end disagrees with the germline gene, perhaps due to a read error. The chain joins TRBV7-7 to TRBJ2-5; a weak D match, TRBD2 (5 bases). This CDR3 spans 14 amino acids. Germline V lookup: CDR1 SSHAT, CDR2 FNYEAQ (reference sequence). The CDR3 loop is CASSPSGSQETQYF. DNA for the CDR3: TGTGCTAGCAGCCCCTCGGGGAGTCAAGAGACCCAGTACTTC.

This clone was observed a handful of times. CDR3: CASRDRYGNTIYF. The DNA of the CDR3 is TGTGCCAGCAGGGACCGCTATGGAAACACCATATATTTT. J is TRBJ1-3 and V is TRBV6-1, with D unresolved. Trimming left V 6 bases short and J 3 bases short, with 9 bases between. Germline-derived CDR1 and CDR2 are MNHNS and SASEGT. This CDR3 region has 13 residues.

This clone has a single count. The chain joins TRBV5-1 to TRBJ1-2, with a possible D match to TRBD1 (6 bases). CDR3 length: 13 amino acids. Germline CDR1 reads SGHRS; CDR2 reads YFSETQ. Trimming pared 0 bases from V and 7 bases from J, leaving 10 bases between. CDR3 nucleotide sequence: TGCGCCAGCAGCTTGGCACAGGGCGGTGGCTACACCTTC. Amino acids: CASSLAQGGGYTF.

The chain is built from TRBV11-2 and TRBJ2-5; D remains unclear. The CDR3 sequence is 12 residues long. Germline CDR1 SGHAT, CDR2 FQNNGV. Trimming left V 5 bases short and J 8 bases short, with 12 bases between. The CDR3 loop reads CASSVSPDTQYF. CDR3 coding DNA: TGTGCCAGCAGCGTCTCCCCGGACACCCAGTACTTC.

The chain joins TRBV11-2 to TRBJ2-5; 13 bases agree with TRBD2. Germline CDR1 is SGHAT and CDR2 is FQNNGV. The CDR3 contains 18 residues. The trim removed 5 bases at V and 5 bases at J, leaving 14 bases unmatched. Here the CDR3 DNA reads TGTGCCAGCAGCAGGACTAGCGGGAGCCCCCAGCGTGGGGAGACCCAGTACTTC. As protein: CASSRTSGSPQRGETQYF.

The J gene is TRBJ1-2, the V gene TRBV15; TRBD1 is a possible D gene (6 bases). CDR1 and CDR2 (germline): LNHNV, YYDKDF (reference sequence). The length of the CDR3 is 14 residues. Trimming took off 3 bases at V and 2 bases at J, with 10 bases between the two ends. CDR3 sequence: CATSRDSTNYGYTF. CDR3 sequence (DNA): TGTGCCACCAGCAGGGACAGCACAAACTATGGCTACACCTTC.

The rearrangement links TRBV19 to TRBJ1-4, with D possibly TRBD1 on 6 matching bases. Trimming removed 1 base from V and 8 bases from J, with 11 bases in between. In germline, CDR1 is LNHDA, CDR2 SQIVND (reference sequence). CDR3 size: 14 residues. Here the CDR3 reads CASSIVDGGEKLFF. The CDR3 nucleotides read TGTGCCAGTAGTATAGTTGACGGGGGCGAAAAACTGTTTTTT.

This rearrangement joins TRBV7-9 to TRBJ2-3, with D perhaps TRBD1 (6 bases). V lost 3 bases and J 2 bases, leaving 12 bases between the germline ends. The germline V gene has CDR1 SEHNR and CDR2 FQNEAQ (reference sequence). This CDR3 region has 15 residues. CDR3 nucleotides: TGTGCCAGCAGCTTCCGGGACACAATCACAGATACGCAGTATTTT. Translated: CASSFRDTITDTQYF.

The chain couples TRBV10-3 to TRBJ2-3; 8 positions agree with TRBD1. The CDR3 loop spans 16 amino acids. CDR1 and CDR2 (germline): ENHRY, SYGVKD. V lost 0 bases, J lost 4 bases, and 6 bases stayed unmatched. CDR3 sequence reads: CAISESTGAAPDTQYF. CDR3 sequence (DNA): TGTGCCATCAGTGAGTCGACAGGGGCTGCACCAGATACGCAGTATTTT.

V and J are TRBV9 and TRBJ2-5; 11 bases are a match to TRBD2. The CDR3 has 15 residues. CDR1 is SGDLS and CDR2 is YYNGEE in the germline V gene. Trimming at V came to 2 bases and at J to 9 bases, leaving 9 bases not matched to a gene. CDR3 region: CASSVGLAGGPAQYF. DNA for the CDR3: TGTGCCAGCAGCGTGGGGCTAGCGGGGGGACCCGCCCAGTACTTC.

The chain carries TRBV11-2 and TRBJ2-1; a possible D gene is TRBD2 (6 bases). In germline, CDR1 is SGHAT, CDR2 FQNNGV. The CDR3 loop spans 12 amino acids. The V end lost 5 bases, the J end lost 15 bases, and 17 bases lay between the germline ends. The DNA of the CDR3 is TGTGCCAGCAGCCTGGGGGGACCCGGGTGGTTCTTC. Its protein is CASSLGGPGWFF.

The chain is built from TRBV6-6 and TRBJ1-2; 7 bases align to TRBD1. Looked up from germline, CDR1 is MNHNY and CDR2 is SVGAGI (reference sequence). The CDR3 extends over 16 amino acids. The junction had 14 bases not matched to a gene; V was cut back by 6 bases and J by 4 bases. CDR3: CASRHESGGGRYGYTF. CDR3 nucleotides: TGTGCCAGCAGACACGAATCAGGGGGAGGCCGCTATGGCTACACCTTC.

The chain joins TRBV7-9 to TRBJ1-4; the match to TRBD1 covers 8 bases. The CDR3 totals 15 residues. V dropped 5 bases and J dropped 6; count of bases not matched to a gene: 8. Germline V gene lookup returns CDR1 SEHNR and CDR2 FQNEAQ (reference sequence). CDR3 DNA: TGTGCCAGCAGCATTTGGGGACAGGAGGATGAAAAACTGTTTTTT. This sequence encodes CASSIWGQEDEKLFF.

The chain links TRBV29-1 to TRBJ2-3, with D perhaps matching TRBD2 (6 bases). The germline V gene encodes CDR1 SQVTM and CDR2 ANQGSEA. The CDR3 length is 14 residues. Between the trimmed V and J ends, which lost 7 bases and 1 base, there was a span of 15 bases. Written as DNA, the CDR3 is TGCAGCGCCGGAGGAGGGGTGGGCACAGATACGCAGTATTTT. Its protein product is CSAGGGVGTDTQYF.

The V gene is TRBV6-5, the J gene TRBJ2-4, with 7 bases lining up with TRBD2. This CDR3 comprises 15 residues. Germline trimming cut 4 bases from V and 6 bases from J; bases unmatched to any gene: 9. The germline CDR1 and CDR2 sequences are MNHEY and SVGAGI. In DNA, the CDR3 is TGTGCCAGCAGTTTTAGCGGGCCAACTTCAAACATTCAGTACTTC. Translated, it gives CASSFSGPTSNIQYF.

The CDR3 region has the DNA TGTGCCTGGAGTGCCACGGCCAATCAGCCCCAGCATTTT. The encoded protein is CAWSATANQPQHF. The genes are TRBV30 and TRBJ1-5; no clear D gene. V dropped 1 base and J dropped 3 bases, with 7 bases sitting between them. Germline CDR1 GTSNPN, CDR2 SVGIG (reference sequence). This CDR3 has 13 amino acids. The variable domain in full, completed from reference TRBV30 and TRBJ1-5, reads SQTIHQWPATLVQPVGSPLSLECTVEGTSNPNLYWYRQAAGRGLQLLFYSVGIGQISSEVPQNLSASRPQDRQFILSSKKLLLSDSGFYLCAWSATANQPQHFGDGTRLSIL.

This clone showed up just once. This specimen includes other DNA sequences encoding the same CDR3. The CDR3 is CASSLDVNTEAFF. The CDR3 region has the DNA TGTGCCAGCAGCTTAGACGTTAACACTGAAGCTTTCTTT. The rearrangement uses TRBV7-8 and TRBJ1-1; D call uncertain. Germline loops: CDR1 SGHVS, CDR2 FQNEAQ. V gave up 1 base and J gave up 2 bases, with 5 bases separating them. The CDR3 has 13 amino acids.

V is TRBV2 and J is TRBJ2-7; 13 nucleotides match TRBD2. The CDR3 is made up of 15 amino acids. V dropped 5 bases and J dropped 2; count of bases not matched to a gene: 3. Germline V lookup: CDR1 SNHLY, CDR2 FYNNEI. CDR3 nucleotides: TGTGCCAGCAGTCCTACTAGCGGGGGGGCCTACGAGCAGTACTTC. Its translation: CASSPTSGGAYEQYF.